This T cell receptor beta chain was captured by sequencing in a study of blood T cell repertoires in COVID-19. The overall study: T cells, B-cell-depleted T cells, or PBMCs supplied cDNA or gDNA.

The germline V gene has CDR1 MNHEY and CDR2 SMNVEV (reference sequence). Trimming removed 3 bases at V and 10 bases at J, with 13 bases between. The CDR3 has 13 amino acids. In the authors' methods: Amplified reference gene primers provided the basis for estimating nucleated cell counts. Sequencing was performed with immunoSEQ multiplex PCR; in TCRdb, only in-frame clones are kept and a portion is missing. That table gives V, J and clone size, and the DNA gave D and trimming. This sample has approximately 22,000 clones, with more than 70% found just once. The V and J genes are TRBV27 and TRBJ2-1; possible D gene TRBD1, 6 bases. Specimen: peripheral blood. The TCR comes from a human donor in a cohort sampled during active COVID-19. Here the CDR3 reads CASSLDRLEEQFF. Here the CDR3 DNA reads TGTGCCAGCAGTTTGGACAGACTGGAGGAGCAGTTCTTC.